Reported below is one T cell receptor beta chain. This entry comes from a study of sequential checkpoint blockade in melanoma. Study background: DNA from some 84 pretreatment tumor samples underwent TCRβ immunosequencing. After nivolumab or ipilimumab alone, around 20 patients had week-13 rebiopsies.

Treatment specified: randomized to nivolumab then ipilimumab (arm A) or the reverse (arm B). DNA-damaging chemotherapy had not been given to any patient beforehand. The table came from immunoSEQ multiplex PCR; TCRdb's copy has only in-frame clones and leaves some out. The data show 600 to 700 clones, roughly 28% seen once. The CDR3 spans 14 residues. Germline V gives CDR1 SGHNT, CDR2 YENEEA. The ends were cut back, 3 bases at V and 2 bases at J, with 7 bases in the middle. This receptor was obtained from a human donor with melanoma. Sequencing was performed on tumor tissue (inferred from file names), taken from a patient given nivolumab and ipilimumab in sequence. The chain links TRBV11-3 to TRBJ1-4; possibly TRBD1 for D (6 bases). The DNA of the CDR3 is TGTGCCAGCAGCTTGGGGGGCACTAATGAAAAACTGTTTTTT. This encodes CASSLGGTNEKLFF.